One and the same sample provided the 32 T cell receptor beta chains below, sequenced in a study of blood T cells in healthy people across ages. Next came a second PCR, run for 7 to 11 cycles, which used a sample-barcoded 5' primer along with a J-beta primer mix. TCRdb re-analysed the 5' RACE reads in MiXCR, keeping a single row per CDR3 protein. The sample comprises some 1,500,000 distinct CDR3 sequences, about 42% of which are singletons, and about 4% rests with the top ten. Material for sequencing was blood. Receptors were obtained from a woman aged 18 to 35 in good health.

V is TRBV20-1 and J is TRBJ2-7; TRBD2 is a possible D gene (6 bases). Trimming took 5 bases from V and 3 from J, leaving 11 bases between them. This CDR3 comprises 12 residues. Germline V CDR1 and CDR2: DFQATT, SNEGSKA (reference sequence). CDR3 residues: CSAREKDYEQYF. The CDR3 nucleotides read TGCAGTGCTCGGGAGAAAGACTACGAGCAGTACTTC.

This clonotype was counted only a few times. This chain links TRBV12-3 or TRBV12-4 with TRBJ2-7, with 10 bases aligning to TRBD1. This CDR3 has 15 residues. Losses at the gene ends were 4 bases for V and 3 bases for J; bases not matched to a gene: 6. Here the CDR3 reads CASSSRDRGLYEQYF. CDR3 DNA sequence: TGTGCCAGCAGTTCCCGGGACAGGGGCCTCTACGAGCAGTACTTC.

Only a few counts were recorded for this clonotype. The J gene is TRBJ2-7, the V gene TRBV20-1, with 10 bases aligning to TRBD2. CDR1 and CDR2 (germline): DFQATT, SNEGSKA (reference sequence). With V trimmed by 6 bases and J by 5 bases, 16 bases remained unmatched. There are 16 residues in the CDR3. The CDR3: CSALPSGSDPGHEQYF. The CDR3 bases are TGCAGTGCACTCCCTAGCGGGAGTGATCCAGGCCACGAGCAGTACTTC.

This clonotype was seen a few times. The chain uses TRBV25-1 and TRBJ2-1; 8 bases line up with TRBD2. CDR1 is MGHDK and CDR2 is SYGVNS in the germline V gene. The CDR3 covers 16 residues. V dropped 8 bases and J dropped 4; count of bases not matched to a gene: 13. CDR3 in amino acids: CASGILLADSYNEQFF. Here the CDR3 DNA reads TGTGCCAGCGGAATTCTACTAGCGGACTCTTACAATGAGCAGTTCTTC.

The chain is built from TRBV28 and TRBJ2-4, with TRBD2 identical over 7 bases. The germline V gene encodes CDR1 MDHEN and CDR2 SYDVKM. V shed 5 bases, J shed 2 bases, and the junction held 9 bases outside the gene matches. CDR3 length equals 16 residues. Here the CDR3 DNA reads TGTGCCAGCAGTCAAGGAGGGCGGGAGTCCAAAAACATTCAGTACTTC. This sequence encodes CASSQGGRESKNIQYF.

The gene calls are TRBV30 and TRBJ1-2; perhaps TRBD1 as D (6 bases). This CDR3 has 13 amino acids. V was trimmed by 4 bases and J by 4 bases, leaving 13 bases between them. Germline assignment: CDR1 GTSNPN and CDR2 SVGIG (reference sequence). CDR3 nucleotides: TGTGCCTGGACCTCGGACAGCCGCTATGGCTACACCTTC. Encoded protein: CAWTSDSRYGYTF.

With respect to this clonotype: At one end, the junction sequence differs from germline, possibly due to a read error. The gene calls are TRBV6-5 and TRBJ2-3; 9 bases match TRBD2. There are 16 residues in the CDR3. CDR1 and CDR2 (germline): MNHEY, SVGAGI. The DNA of the CDR3 is TGTACCAGCAGTTCTTCTTTAGCGGGAGGCACAGATACGCAGTATTTT. This translates into CTSSSSLAGGTDTQYF.

The chain has TRBV12-3 or TRBV12-4 and TRBJ1-5; D remains ambiguous. The V end lost 4 bases, the J end lost 2 bases, and 6 bases lay between the germline ends. The CDR3 is 13 residues long. The CDR3 protein is CASSSWGNQPQHF. Here the CDR3 DNA reads TGTGCCAGCAGTTCATGGGGCAATCAGCCCCAGCATTTT.

This clonotype was seen just once. The rearrangement joins TRBV5-5 to TRBJ1-5; D is uncertain. The CDR3 length is 14 residues. The V and J ends lost 1 base and 6 bases respectively, with 11 bases between them. Germline V gene sequence: CDR1 SGHKS, CDR2 YYEKEE (reference sequence). The CDR3 spells CASSLRAVSQPQHF. CDR3 in DNA: TGTGCCAGCAGCTTGCGGGCGGTGAGTCAGCCCCAGCATTTT.

This clonotype was observed once. CDR3 protein: CASSKQTGRFDGYTF. CDR3 nucleotides: TGTGCCAGCAGTAAACAGACAGGCCGGTTTGATGGCTACACCTTC. The chain joins TRBV27 to TRBJ1-2; D possibly corresponds to TRBD1 (6 bases). Germline CDR1 reads MNHEY; CDR2 reads SMNVEV (reference sequence). V was clipped by 5 bases and J by 6 bases, with 19 bases between them. The CDR3 contains 15 residues.

This clonotype occurred once. The CDR3: CASSQHRDSSTDTQYF. DNA for the CDR3: TGCGCCAGCAGCCAGCACCGGGACAGTTCCACAGATACGCAGTATTTT. The rearrangement uses TRBV4-1 and TRBJ2-3, with 7 bases aligning to TRBD1. This CDR3 region has 16 residues. V dropped 3 bases and J dropped 2; count of bases not matched to a gene: 8. Germline CDR1 reads MGHRA; CDR2 reads YSYEKL.

The chain has TRBV3-1 and TRBJ1-2, with TRBD1 matching over 9 bases. This CDR3 is 15 amino acids long. The junction had 6 bases not matched to a gene; V was cut back by 3 bases and J by 4 bases. The germline CDR1 and CDR2 sequences are LGHDT and YNNKEL (reference sequence). The CDR3 spells CASSHAGTGSYGYTF. DNA of the CDR3: TGTGCCAGCAGCCACGCCGGGACAGGGTCCTATGGCTACACCTTC.

The V call is TRBV6-5, the J call TRBJ1-1; 8 nucleotides align to TRBD1. After removal of 5 bases from V and 5 bases from J, the junction contained 10 bases not matched to a gene. The CDR3 is 15 amino acids. Looked up from germline, CDR1 is MNHEY and CDR2 is SVGAGI. The CDR3 here is CASSQGRTGRTEAFF. The CDR3 DNA is TGTGCCAGCAGTCAGGGGAGGACAGGGCGTACTGAAGCTTTCTTT.

This clonotype was picked up a small number of times. The CDR3 nucleotides are TGTGCCAGCAGCCACCTACTAACGCACTCGAGGGAGCAGTACTTC. Encoded protein: CASSHLLTHSREQYF. The chain links TRBV4-2 to TRBJ2-7; D call uncertain. Germline CDR1 is LGHNA and CDR2 is YNFKEQ. V lost 3 bases and J 7 bases, leaving 19 bases between the germline ends. CDR3 length equals 15 residues.

To note about this clonotype: At one boundary the junction diverges from the germline segment, which might be a read error. The chain combines TRBV20-1 with TRBJ1-4; D is uncertain. The CDR3 runs to 13 residues. The germline V gene encodes CDR1 DFQATT and CDR2 SNEGSKA (reference sequence). This CDR3 is CSAREATNGKLFF. CDR3 coding DNA: TGCAGTGCTAGAGAAGCAACTAATGGAAAACTGTTTTTT.

This clonotype appeared a few times. This rearrangement joins TRBV11-2 to TRBJ2-3; 9 nucleotides align to TRBD2. V dropped 5 bases and J dropped 3; count of bases not matched to a gene: 9. The CDR3 contains 16 residues. Germline V gene sequence: CDR1 SGHAT, CDR2 FQNNGV. The CDR3 sequence is CASSPGGSGRTDTQYF. The CDR3 DNA sequence: TGTGCCAGCAGCCCTGGGGGTAGCGGGAGAACAGATACGCAGTATTTT.

In this sample, this clonotype turned up a few times. The chain is built from TRBV10-2 and TRBJ2-6, with 7 bases identical to TRBD1. The CDR3 covers 13 residues. The germline gives CDR1 WSHSY, CDR2 SAAADI. V lost 10 bases and J lost 3; bases outside the gene matches: 3. CDR3 DNA: TGCGCCACCACAGGGGATGGGGCCAACGTCCTGACTTTC. This gives the protein CATTGDGANVLTF.

V is TRBV12-3 or TRBV12-4 and J is TRBJ2-4; TRBD1 matches 9 bases. This CDR3 is 18 amino acids long. The V gene end was trimmed by 5 bases and the J gene end by 0 bases; junction bases not matched to a gene: 11. This chain's CDR3 is CASSTGGASLLAKNIQYF. The CDR3 coding sequence is TGTGCCAGCAGTACAGGGGGCGCCTCCCTACTAGCCAAAAACATTCAGTACTTC.

This clonotype was observed many times. The chain links TRBV7-2 to TRBJ2-7; 8 bases are a match to TRBD1. Trimming cost V 5 bases and J 1 base; bases outside gene matches: 4. In germline, CDR1 is SGHTA, CDR2 FQGNSA. This CDR3 contains 14 residues. This chain's CDR3 is CASSTRDRSYEQYF. Written as DNA, the CDR3 is TGTGCCAGCAGCACTCGGGACAGGTCCTACGAGCAGTACTTC.

This clonotype was detected a few times. The chain is built from TRBV7-8 and TRBJ2-1, with 9 bases fitting TRBD2. The CDR3 contains 14 residues. Trimming at V came to 5 bases and at J to 8 bases, leaving 7 bases not matched to a gene. Germline V gives CDR1 SGHVS, CDR2 FQNEAQ. CDR3 DNA: TGTGCCAGCAGCACCTTAGCGGGAGCTCATGAGCAGTTCTTC. Protein sequence: CASSTLAGAHEQFF.

Only one count was recorded for this clonotype. This chain links TRBV2 with TRBJ1-6, with D maybe TRBD1 (5 bases). CDR3 length equals 15 residues. Looked up from germline, CDR1 is SNHLY and CDR2 is FYNNEI. Trimming stripped 10 bases from V and 0 bases from J, with 13 bases between. Here the CDR3 reads CATTGASSYNSPLHF. CDR3 DNA: TGTGCCACCACAGGAGCTAGCTCCTATAATTCACCCCTCCACTTT. Full variable domain (remainder filled in from reference TRBV2 and TRBJ1-6): EPEVTQTPSHQVTQMGQEVILRCVPISNHLYFYWYRQILGQKVEFLVSFYNNEISEKSEIFDDQFSVERPDGSNFTLKIRSTKLEDSAMYFCATTGASSYNSPLHFGNGTRLTVT.

The genes are TRBV12-3 or TRBV12-4 and TRBJ1-5; a weak D match, TRBD1 (5 bases). CDR3 length: 13 residues. Trimming shortened V by 3 bases and J by 7 bases, and 10 bases separated the two germline ends. The CDR3 nucleotides are TGTGCCAGCAGTTTTCAGGGACGACAGCCCCAGCATTTT. Translating gives CASSFQGRQPQHF.

This clonotype came up a few times. V and J are TRBV21-1 and TRBJ1-2; TRBD1 is taken as the D call from the table, unchecked against the DNA. TRBV21-1 is a documented pseudogene. This CDR3 contains 14 residues. The CDR3 is CASSKRTGPIGYTF. The CDR3 coding sequence is TGTGCCAGCAGCAAAAGGACAGGGCCAATTGGCTACACCTTC.

V usage is TRBV28 and J usage is TRBJ2-5; TRBD1 might be the D (6 bases). Germline values: CDR1 MDHEN, CDR2 SYDVKM. CDR3 length equals 15 residues. Deletions cut 4 bases from V and 5 bases from J, with 17 bases between. The CDR3 sequence is CASSSGTILMETQYF. CDR3 coding DNA: TGTGCCAGCAGTTCCGGGACAATCCTGATGGAGACCCAGTACTTC.

The rearrangement joins TRBV10-1 to TRBJ2-3, with D hard to call. The V gene lost 0 bases and the J gene lost 2 bases, with 6 bases spanning the gap. The germline gives CDR1 WNHNN, CDR2 SYGVQD (reference sequence). This CDR3 has 14 residues. Here the CDR3 reads CASSESYYTDTQYF. The CDR3 DNA is TGCGCCAGCAGTGAGTCCTACTACACAGATACGCAGTATTTT.

This clonotype was counted only a few times. The chain is built from TRBV27 and TRBJ1-1; D unresolved. Germline V gene sequence: CDR1 MNHEY, CDR2 SMNVEV (reference sequence). Deletions cut 5 bases from V and 8 bases from J, with 15 bases between. The CDR3 consists of 13 residues. As DNA, the CDR3 is TGTGCCAGCAGTCCGGGCCTTCAATGGGAAGCTTTCTTT. It specifies CASSPGLQWEAFF.

To note about this clonotype: Sequence at one end of the junction differs from germline and may be a read error. The V and J genes are TRBV20-1 and TRBJ2-1, with 11 bases aligning to TRBD2. The germline V gene has CDR1 DFQATT and CDR2 SNEGSKA (reference sequence). The CDR3 has 14 residues. Here the CDR3 reads CGASLAGGPVEQFF. DNA for the CDR3: TGCGGTGCTTCCCTAGCGGGAGGACCTGTAGAGCAGTTCTTC.

This chain connects TRBV4-3 to TRBJ1-4; 8 bases are shared with TRBD1. Germline V CDR1 and CDR2: LGHNA, YSLEER. This CDR3 is 14 amino acids long. The V gene end was trimmed by 0 bases and the J gene end by 8 bases; junction bases not matched to a gene: 2. The CDR3 coding sequence is TGCGCCAGCAGCCAAGATGACAGGGGAGAAAAACTGTTTTTT. It translates to CASSQDDRGEKLFF.

The V gene is TRBV3-1, the J gene TRBJ1-1; 10 bases line up with TRBD1. This CDR3 contains 15 residues. The V and J ends lost 0 bases and 4 bases, in that order; junction bases with no gene match: 2. Germline V CDR1 and CDR2: LGHDT, YNNKEL (reference sequence). The CDR3 loop reads CASSQEGTGVTEAFF. The CDR3 nucleotides read TGTGCCAGCAGCCAAGAAGGGACAGGGGTCACTGAAGCTTTCTTT.

The CDR3 is CASSRVFGEGPEAFF. DNA for the CDR3: TGCGCCAGCAGCCGGGTGTTCGGGGAGGGTCCTGAAGCTTTCTTT. The J gene is TRBJ1-1, the V gene TRBV4-3; D uncertain. In germline, CDR1 is LGHNA, CDR2 YSLEER. The CDR3 runs to 15 residues. Trimming stripped 4 bases from V and 6 bases from J, with 18 bases between.

This clonotype turned up a few times. The chain uses TRBV7-2 and TRBJ2-5; D is perhaps TRBD1 or TRBD2 (5 bases each). The germline V gene has CDR1 SGHTA and CDR2 FQGNSA. The CDR3 has 15 amino acids. V shed 3 bases and J shed 0 bases, with 11 bases lying between them. CDR3 region: CASSFWGTYQETQYF. The CDR3 region has the DNA TGTGCCAGCAGCTTCTGGGGGACGTACCAAGAGACCCAGTACTTC.

This clonotype appeared a few times. The chain couples TRBV6-5 to TRBJ1-3; 9 nucleotides align to TRBD1. V dropped 6 bases and J dropped 4; count of bases not matched to a gene: 7. The CDR3 is made up of 15 amino acids. Germline V gene lookup returns CDR1 MNHEY and CDR2 SVGAGI. The CDR3 loop reads CASSSTGTGGNTIYF. For the CDR3, the DNA is TGTGCCAGCAGCTCCACCGGGACAGGGGGAAACACCATATATTTT.